Presented here are 24 T cell receptor beta chains from one specimen sequenced in a study of OX40 agonist ivuxolimab in advanced cancers. The protocol was immunoSEQ multiplex PCR, while the TCRdb copy is restricted to in-frame clones and leaves out a portion. Among approximately 94,000 clones listed, approximately 90% were seen once. The sample was CD4+ or CD8+ T cells sorted from blood, taken in a trial of the OX40 agonist ivuxolimab. The receptors shown here come from an adult with an advanced solid tumor such as melanoma, head and neck, liver or kidney cancer.

The rearrangement links TRBV19 to TRBJ2-1; 9 bases align to TRBD2. The trim removed 3 bases at V and 4 bases at J, leaving 10 bases unmatched. The CDR3 is 17 amino acids. The germline V gene encodes CDR1 LNHDA and CDR2 SQIVND (reference sequence). The chain's CDR3 is CASSMTGGGARYNEQFF. CDR3 nucleotide sequence: TGTGCCAGTAGTATGACAGGCGGGGGGGCCAGGTACAATGAGCAGTTCTTC.

The chain uses TRBV27 and TRBJ2-3; D possibly matches TRBD1 or TRBD2 (6 bases each). The CDR3 runs to 16 residues. CDR1 is MNHEY and CDR2 is SMNVEV in the germline V gene (reference sequence). V lost 2 bases and J lost 4, with 16 bases in between. CDR3 loop: CASSLIGGLGADTQYF. The CDR3 region has the DNA TGTGCCAGCAGTTTAATAGGGGGACTGGGGGCAGATACGCAGTATTTT.

V usage is TRBV9 and J usage is TRBJ2-1, with 10 bases that match TRBD2. Germline V gene data show CDR1 as SGDLS and CDR2 as YYNGEE. The CDR3 runs to 17 residues. V gave up 0 bases and J gave up 0 bases; unmatched junction bases: 3. CDR3 nucleotide sequence: TGTGCCAGCAGCGTAGCTCCTAGCGGGGGCTCCTACAATGAGCAGTTCTTC. It is translated as CASSVAPSGGSYNEQFF. The full variable domain, rest sourced from reference TRBV9 and TRBJ2-1, is DSGVTQTPKHLITATGQRVTLRCSPRSGDLSVYWYQQSLDQGLQFLIQYYNGEERAKGNILERFSAQQFPDLHSELNLSSLELGDSALYFCASSVAPSGGSYNEQFFGPGTRLTVL.

The chain links TRBV7-3 to TRBJ1-1, with no clear D. The CDR3 length is 13 residues. Germline V gene lookup returns CDR1 SGHTA and CDR2 FQGTGA. V shed 2 bases and J shed 2 bases, with 6 bases lying between them. CDR3 loop: CASSLAHNTEAFF. CDR3 coding DNA: TGTGCCAGCAGCTTAGCACATAACACTGAAGCTTTCTTT. Full variable domain (rest looked up from reference TRBV7-3 and TRBJ1-1): GAGVSQTPSNKVTEKGKYVELRCDPISGHTALYWYRQSLGQGPEFLIYFQGTGAADDSGLPNDRFFAVRPEGSVSTLKIQRTERGDSAVYLCASSLAHNTEAFFGQGTRLTVV.

The rearrangement joins TRBV6-5 to TRBJ2-3; 8 bases fit TRBD2. V shed 6 bases, J shed 1 base, and the junction held 6 bases outside the gene matches. The CDR3 covers 15 residues. Germline V gene lookup returns CDR1 MNHEY and CDR2 SVGAGI. The CDR3 nucleotides are TGTGCCAGCAGCTCGATGACTAGCGGCACAGATACGCAGTATTTT. Translating it yields CASSSMTSGTDTQYF.

The chain has TRBV19 and TRBJ1-1; TRBD1 agrees at 7 bases. The CDR3 is 12 amino acids. With 3 bases clipped from V and 9 bases from J, the junction kept 4 bases outside the gene matches. Germline CDR1 and CDR2: LNHDA and SQIVND (reference sequence). The CDR3 loop reads CASSMGQLKAFF. DNA of the CDR3: TGTGCCAGTAGTATGGGACAGTTGAAAGCTTTCTTT.

The chain combines TRBV30 with TRBJ2-5, with D unresolved. Trimming cost V 2 bases and J 4 bases, with 8 bases left between them. Per germline, CDR1 GTSNPN and CDR2 SVGIG (reference sequence). CDR3 length: 12 residues. The CDR3 DNA follows: TGTGCCTGGAGTACGGCTCGAGAGACCCAGTACTTC. Its protein product is CAWSTARETQYF.

The chain has TRBV15 and TRBJ2-7; 9 nucleotides match TRBD1. Germline V gene sequence: CDR1 LNHNV, CDR2 YYDKDF (reference sequence). The CDR3 runs to 15 residues. The J segment lost 4 bases and the V segment lost 0 bases, leaving 4 bases of the junction unmatched. CDR3 nucleotide sequence: TGTGCCACCAGCAGAGATAATGACAGGGGGTACGAGCAGTACTTC. Protein sequence: CATSRDNDRGYEQYF.

J is TRBJ2-7 and V is TRBV18; tentative D call: TRBD1 (6 bases). The CDR3 length is 15 residues. CDR1 is KGHSH and CDR2 is LQKENI in the germline V gene. Trimming pared 3 bases from V and 3 bases from J, leaving 15 bases between. The CDR3 region has the DNA TGTGCCAGCTCACCTACAGGGCCCGGTGGCTACGAGCAGTACTTC. Translation: CASSPTGPGGYEQYF.

This chain connects TRBV28 to TRBJ2-7, with 9 bases identical to TRBD2. Germline V gives CDR1 MDHEN, CDR2 SYDVKM. V lost 5 bases to trimming and J lost 2 bases; unmatched junction nucleotides: 4. There are 14 residues in the CDR3. CDR3 region: CASSIAGGAYEQYF. The CDR3 nucleotides are TGTGCCAGCAGTATCGCGGGGGGGGCCTACGAGCAGTACTTC.

The V and J genes are TRBV7-2 and TRBJ2-2, with D uncertain. This CDR3 contains 14 residues. Trimming removed 10 bases at V and 6 bases at J, with 18 bases between. Germline lookup yields CDR1 SGHTA and CDR2 FQGNSA. CDR3 nucleotides: TGTGCCACCTCCCTATTTATACAATCCGGGGAGCTGTTTTTT. The encoded protein is CATSLFIQSGELFF.

The rearrangement uses TRBV7-3 and TRBJ2-6; D unresolved. V was shortened by 5 bases and J by 2 bases, with 1 base between the two germline ends. The CDR3 covers 12 residues. The germline gives CDR1 SGHTA, CDR2 FQGTGA. The CDR3 nucleotides read TGTGCCAGCAGCCCTGGGGCCAACGTCCTGACTTTC. It is translated as CASSPGANVLTF.

A remark on this clone: A read error may produce the germline difference seen at one junction end. Other nucleotide sequences in the sample specify the same CDR3. The rearrangement joins TRBV30 to TRBJ1-1; D gene unclear. The CDR3 totals 13 residues. Germline CDR1 reads GTSNPN; CDR2 reads SVGIG (reference sequence). CDR3 coding DNA: TGTGCCTGGAGAGGACGTCCGGGATCCGAAGCCTTCTTT. It codes for CAWRGRPGSEAFF.

The chain joins TRBV6-1 to TRBJ2-7; TRBD1 agrees at 9 bases. V shed 8 bases and J 4 bases; nucleotides not matched to a gene: 12. The CDR3 spans 15 residues. The germline V gene has CDR1 MNHNS and CDR2 SASEGT. The CDR3 reads CASCLLSQGAYEQYF. The CDR3, as DNA: TGTGCCAGCTGCCTGCTGTCACAGGGGGCTTACGAGCAGTACTTC.

The V call is TRBV5-1, the J call TRBJ2-1; D is ambiguous. In germline, CDR1 is SGHRS, CDR2 YFSETQ. V lost 0 bases to trimming and J lost 10 bases, with 11 bases between them. The CDR3 extends over 13 amino acids. CDR3 protein: CASSLVPNGEQFF. DNA for the CDR3: TGCGCCAGCAGCTTGGTGCCGAACGGGGAGCAGTTCTTC.

The chain uses TRBV7-2 and TRBJ2-6; possible D gene TRBD2, 5 bases. The CDR3 sequence is 16 residues long. With 5 bases removed from V and 0 bases from J, the gap between germline ends came to 11 bases. Germline V gene lookup returns CDR1 SGHTA and CDR2 FQGNSA. The chain's CDR3 is CASSRIAGSGANVLTF. As DNA, the CDR3 is TGTGCCAGCAGCCGGATCGCGGGCTCTGGGGCCAACGTCCTGACTTTC.

The genes are TRBV5-1 and TRBJ1-1, with a weak D call TRBD1 (5 bases). Germline V gene sequence: CDR1 SGHRS, CDR2 YFSETQ. CDR3 length: 15 residues. V was clipped by 4 bases and J by 6 bases, with 19 bases between them. For the CDR3, the DNA is TGCGCCAGCAGCCCAACGGGACCCCTGGCCGCTGAAGCTTTCTTT. Translated: CASSPTGPLAAEAFF.

The chain's CDR3 is CASSLGQDNSPLHF. The CDR3 DNA reads TGCGCCAGCAGCTTGGGGCAGGATAATTCACCCCTCCACTTT. The rearrangement uses TRBV5-1 and TRBJ1-6; D is uncertain. The CDR3 runs to 14 residues. Germline-derived CDR1 and CDR2 are SGHRS and YFSETQ. V lost 0 bases and J 5 bases, leaving 6 bases between the germline ends. The complete variable domain, with remaining parts taken from reference TRBV5-1 and TRBJ1-6, reads KAGVTQTPRYLIKTRGQQVTLSCSPISGHRSVSWYQQTPGQGLQFLFEYFSETQRNKGNFPGRFSGRQFSNSRSEMNVSTLELGDSALYLCASSLGQDNSPLHFGNGTRLTVT.

The chain links TRBV27 to TRBJ1-2; D gene unclear. Germline V gene data show CDR1 as MNHEY and CDR2 as SMNVEV (reference sequence). CDR3 size: 12 residues. Trimming pared 11 bases from V and 7 bases from J, leaving 17 bases between. The DNA for the CDR3 is TGTGCCTCCCCCCCCCGAGATTCTGGCTACACCTTC. Amino acid sequence: CASPPRDSGYTF.

A single count supports this clone. The V and J genes are TRBV5-1 and TRBJ2-5; no clear D gene. Germline V gene sequence: CDR1 SGHRS, CDR2 YFSETQ. This CDR3 region has 14 residues. Trimming cost V 1 base and J 4 bases, with 11 bases left between them. CDR3 protein: CASSLSIAGETQYF. DNA for the CDR3: TGCGCCAGCAGCTTGTCTATAGCCGGAGAGACCCAGTACTTC.

CDR3 sequence reads: CASSPTQVNEQYF. The CDR3 DNA reads as TGTGCCAGCTCACCAACACAGGTCAACGAGCAGTACTTC. The chain joins TRBV18 to TRBJ2-7, with a weak D call TRBD1 (5 bases). The CDR3 totals 13 residues. The germline V and J ends were trimmed by 2 bases and 5 bases, with 10 bases remaining between them. Looked up from germline, CDR1 is KGHSH and CDR2 is LQKENI.

Only one count was recorded for this clone. The chain couples TRBV20-1 to TRBJ1-2, with D uncertain. The length of the CDR3 is 11 residues. The germline V and J ends were trimmed by 7 bases and 4 bases, with 10 bases remaining between them. The germline gives CDR1 DFQATT, CDR2 SNEGSKA (reference sequence). The CDR3 nucleotides are TGCAGTGTTCGGAAGGGCTATGGCTACACCTTC. This encodes CSVRKGYGYTF.

This clone was counted once. V and J are TRBV15 and TRBJ1-2; maybe TRBD1 (6 bases). The germline gives CDR1 LNHNV, CDR2 YYDKDF (reference sequence). Trimming removed 0 bases at V and 6 bases at J, with 20 bases between. CDR3 length: 17 amino acids. The CDR3 region has the DNA TGTGCCACCAGCAGAGAGCTACCGGGGGCCGCCCTAGATGGCTACACCTTC. Protein product: CATSRELPGAALDGYTF. Based on the CDR3 plus reference TRBV15 and TRBJ1-2, the full variable domain is DAMVIQNPRYQVTQFGKPVTLSCSQTLNHNVMYWYQQKSSQAPKLLFHYYDKDFNNEADTPDNFQSRRPNTSFCFLDIRSPGLGDTAMYLCATSRELPGAALDGYTFGSGTRLTVV.

The V gene is TRBV5-1, the J gene TRBJ2-1; D perhaps matches TRBD2 (5 bases). Trimming left V 4 bases short and J 5 bases short, with 19 bases between. The CDR3 extends over 16 amino acids. CDR1 and CDR2 (germline): SGHRS, YFSETQ. CDR3 protein: CASSRPVRVSHNEQFF. The CDR3 DNA sequence: TGCGCCAGCAGCCGCCCCGTGAGGGTCAGCCACAATGAGCAGTTCTTC.